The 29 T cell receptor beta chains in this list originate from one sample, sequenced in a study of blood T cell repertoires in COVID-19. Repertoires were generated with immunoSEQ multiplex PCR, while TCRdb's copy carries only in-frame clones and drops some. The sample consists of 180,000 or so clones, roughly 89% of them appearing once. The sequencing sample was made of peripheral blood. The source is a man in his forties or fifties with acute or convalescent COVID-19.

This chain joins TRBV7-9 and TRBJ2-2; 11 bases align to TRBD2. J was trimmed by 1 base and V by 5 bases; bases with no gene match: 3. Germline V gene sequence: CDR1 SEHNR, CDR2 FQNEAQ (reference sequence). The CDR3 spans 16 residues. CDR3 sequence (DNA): TGTGCCAGCAGCCCCACTAGCGGGAGGAACACCGGGGAGCTGTTTTTT. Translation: CASSPTSGRNTGELFF.

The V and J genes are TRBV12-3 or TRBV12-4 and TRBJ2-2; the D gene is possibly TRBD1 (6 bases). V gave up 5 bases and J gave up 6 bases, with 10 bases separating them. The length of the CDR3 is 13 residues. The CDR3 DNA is TGTGCCAGCAGTCAAGGGGGTGCCGGGGAGCTGTTTTTT. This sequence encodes CASSQGGAGELFF.

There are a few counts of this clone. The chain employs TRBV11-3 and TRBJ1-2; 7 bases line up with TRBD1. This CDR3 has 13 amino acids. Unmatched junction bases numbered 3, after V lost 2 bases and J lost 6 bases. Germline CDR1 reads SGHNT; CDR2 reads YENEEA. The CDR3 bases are TGTGCCAGCAGCTTATTTACAGGGGATGGCTACACCTTC. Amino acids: CASSLFTGDGYTF.

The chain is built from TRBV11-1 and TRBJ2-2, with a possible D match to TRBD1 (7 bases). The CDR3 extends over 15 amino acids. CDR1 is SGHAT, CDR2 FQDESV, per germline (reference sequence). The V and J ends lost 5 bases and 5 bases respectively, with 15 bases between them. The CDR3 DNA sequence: TGTGCCAGCAGCCTAAGACAGGGAGGTACCGGGGAGCTGTTTTTT. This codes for CASSLRQGGTGELFF.

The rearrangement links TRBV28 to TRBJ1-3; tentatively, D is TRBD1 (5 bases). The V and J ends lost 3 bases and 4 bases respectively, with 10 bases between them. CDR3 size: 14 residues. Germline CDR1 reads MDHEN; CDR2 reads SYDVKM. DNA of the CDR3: TGTGCCAGCAGTTTCGGGGGGGTGGGAAACACCATATATTTT. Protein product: CASSFGGVGNTIYF.

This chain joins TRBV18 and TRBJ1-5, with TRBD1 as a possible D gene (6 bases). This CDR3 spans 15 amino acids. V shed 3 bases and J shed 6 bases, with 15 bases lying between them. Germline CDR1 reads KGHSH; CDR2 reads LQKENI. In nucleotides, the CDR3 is TGTGCCAGCTCACCCGAGACAGGTACAGTTCAGCCCCAGCATTTT. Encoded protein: CASSPETGTVQPQHF.

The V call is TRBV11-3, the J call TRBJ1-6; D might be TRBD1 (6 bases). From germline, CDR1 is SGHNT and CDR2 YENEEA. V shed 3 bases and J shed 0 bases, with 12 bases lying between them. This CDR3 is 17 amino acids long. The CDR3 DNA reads TGTGCCAGCAGCTTCCACAGGGTGGTCTCCTATAATTCACCCCTCCACTTT. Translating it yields CASSFHRVVSYNSPLHF.

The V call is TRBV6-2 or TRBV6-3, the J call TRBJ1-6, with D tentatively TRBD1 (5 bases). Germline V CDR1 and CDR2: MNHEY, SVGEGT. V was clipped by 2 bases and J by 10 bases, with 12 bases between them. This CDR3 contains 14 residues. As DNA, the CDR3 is TGTGCCAGCAGTTACCCCGCGGGGGGGTCACCCCTCCACTTT. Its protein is CASSYPAGGSPLHF.

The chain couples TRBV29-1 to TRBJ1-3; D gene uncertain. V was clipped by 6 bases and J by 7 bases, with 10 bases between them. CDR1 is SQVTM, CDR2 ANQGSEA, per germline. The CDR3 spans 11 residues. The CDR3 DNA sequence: TGCAGCGTCGAGGGCCTGAACACCATATATTTT. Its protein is CSVEGLNTIYF.

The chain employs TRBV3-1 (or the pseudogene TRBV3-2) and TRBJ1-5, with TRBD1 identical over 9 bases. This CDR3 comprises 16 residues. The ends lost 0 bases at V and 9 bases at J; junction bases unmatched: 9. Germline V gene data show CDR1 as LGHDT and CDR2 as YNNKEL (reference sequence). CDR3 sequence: CASSQDGADRGRPQHF. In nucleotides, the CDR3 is TGTGCCAGCAGCCAAGATGGGGCGGACAGGGGAAGGCCCCAGCATTTT.

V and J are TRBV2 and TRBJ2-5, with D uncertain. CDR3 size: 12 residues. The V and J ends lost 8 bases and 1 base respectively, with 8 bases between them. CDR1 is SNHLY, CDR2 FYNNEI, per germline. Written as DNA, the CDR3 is TGTGCCAGCTCGGTCACCCAAGAGACCCAGTACTTC. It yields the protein CASSVTQETQYF.

The CDR3 sequence: CASRGQNNSPLHF. In DNA, the CDR3 is TGTGCCAGCAGGGGGCAAAATAATTCACCCCTCCACTTT. The V call is TRBV7-2, the J call TRBJ1-6; the D gene is possibly TRBD1 (5 bases). The CDR3 sequence is 13 residues long. The V gene's germline CDR1 is SGHTA and CDR2 FQGNSA. V dropped 6 bases and J dropped 5 bases, with 8 bases sitting between them.

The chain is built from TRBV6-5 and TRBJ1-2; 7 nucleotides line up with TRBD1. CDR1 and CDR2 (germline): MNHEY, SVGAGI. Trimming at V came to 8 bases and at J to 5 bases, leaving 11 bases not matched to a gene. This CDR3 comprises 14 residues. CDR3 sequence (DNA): TGTGCCAGCTCATTCGGAAAGGGGGCTTATGGCTACACCTTC. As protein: CASSFGKGAYGYTF.

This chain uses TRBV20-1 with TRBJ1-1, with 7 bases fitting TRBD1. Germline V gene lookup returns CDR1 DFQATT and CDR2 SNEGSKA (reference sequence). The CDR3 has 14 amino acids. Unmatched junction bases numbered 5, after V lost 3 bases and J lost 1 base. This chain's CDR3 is CSASNRGRNTEAFF. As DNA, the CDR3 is TGCAGTGCTAGTAACAGGGGAAGGAACACTGAAGCTTTCTTT.

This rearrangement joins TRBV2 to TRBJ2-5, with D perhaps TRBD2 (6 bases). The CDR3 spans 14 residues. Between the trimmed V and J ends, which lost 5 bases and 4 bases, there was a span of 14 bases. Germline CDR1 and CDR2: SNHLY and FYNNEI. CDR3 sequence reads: CASSRPGVVETQYF. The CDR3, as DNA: TGTGCCAGCAGTAGACCGGGAGTTGTAGAGACCCAGTACTTC.

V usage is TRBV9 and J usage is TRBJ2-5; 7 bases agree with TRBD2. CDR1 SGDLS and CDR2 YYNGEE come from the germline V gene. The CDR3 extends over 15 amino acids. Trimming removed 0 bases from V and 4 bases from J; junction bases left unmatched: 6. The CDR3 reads CASSVGGGSRETQYF. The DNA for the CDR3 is TGTGCCAGCAGCGTAGGAGGCGGGAGCCGAGAGACCCAGTACTTC.

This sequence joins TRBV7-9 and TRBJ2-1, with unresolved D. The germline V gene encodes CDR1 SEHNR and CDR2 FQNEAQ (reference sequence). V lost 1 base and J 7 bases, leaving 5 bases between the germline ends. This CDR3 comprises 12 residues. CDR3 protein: CASSLVGNEQFF. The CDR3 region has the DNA TGTGCCAGCAGCTTAGTCGGTAATGAGCAGTTCTTC.

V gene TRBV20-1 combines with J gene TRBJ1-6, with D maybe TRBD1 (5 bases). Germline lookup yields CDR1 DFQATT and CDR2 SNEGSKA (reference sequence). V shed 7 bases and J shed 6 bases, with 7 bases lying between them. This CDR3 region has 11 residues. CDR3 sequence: CSVGANSPLHF. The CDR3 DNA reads TGCAGTGTTGGGGCTAATTCACCCCTCCACTTT.

The CDR3 is CASSLDGLYNEQFF. CDR3 sequence (DNA): TGTGCCAGCAGCTTAGATGGACTTTACAATGAGCAGTTCTTC. This chain joins TRBV11-2 and TRBJ2-1; maybe TRBD2 (5 bases). This CDR3 spans 14 amino acids. Germline V gene sequence: CDR1 SGHAT, CDR2 FQNNGV. The germline V and J ends were trimmed by 0 bases and 4 bases, with 7 bases remaining between them.

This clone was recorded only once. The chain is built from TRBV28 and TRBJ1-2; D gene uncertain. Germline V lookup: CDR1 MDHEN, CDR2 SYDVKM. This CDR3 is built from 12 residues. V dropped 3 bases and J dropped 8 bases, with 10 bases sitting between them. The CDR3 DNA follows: TGTGCCAGCAGTTTGGCCCCCCGAGGCTACACCTTC. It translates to CASSLAPRGYTF.

CDR3 nucleotides: TGTGCCAGCAGTCTACGCCGAACCTCGAGCTCCTACAATGAGCAGTTCTTC. This codes for CASSLRRTSSSYNEQFF. The rearrangement uses TRBV11-2 and TRBJ2-1; D is uncertain. The CDR3 has 17 amino acids. Between the trimmed V and J ends, which lost 6 bases and 0 bases, there was a span of 18 bases. CDR1 and CDR2 (germline): SGHAT, FQNNGV. Filled out from reference TRBV11-2 and TRBJ2-1, the complete variable domain reads EAGVAQSPRYKIIEKRQSVAFWCNPISGHATLYWYQQILGQGPKLLIQFQNNGVVDDSQLPKDRFSAERLKGVDSTLKIQPAKLEDSAVYLCASSLRRTSSSYNEQFFGPGTRLTVL.

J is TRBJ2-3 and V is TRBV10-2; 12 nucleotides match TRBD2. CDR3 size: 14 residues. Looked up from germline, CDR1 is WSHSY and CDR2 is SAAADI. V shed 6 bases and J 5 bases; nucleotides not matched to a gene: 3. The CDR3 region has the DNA TGCGCCAGCAGGGCTAGCGGGGGGGGAGATACGCAGTATTTT. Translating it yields CASRASGGGDTQYF.

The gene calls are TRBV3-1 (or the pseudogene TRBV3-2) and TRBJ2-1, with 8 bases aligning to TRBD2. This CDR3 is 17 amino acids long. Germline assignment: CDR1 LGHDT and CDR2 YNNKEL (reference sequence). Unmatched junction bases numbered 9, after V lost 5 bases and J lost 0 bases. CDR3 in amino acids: CASSYELAASSYNEQFF. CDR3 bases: TGTGCCAGCAGCTACGAACTAGCGGCAAGCTCCTACAATGAGCAGTTCTTC.

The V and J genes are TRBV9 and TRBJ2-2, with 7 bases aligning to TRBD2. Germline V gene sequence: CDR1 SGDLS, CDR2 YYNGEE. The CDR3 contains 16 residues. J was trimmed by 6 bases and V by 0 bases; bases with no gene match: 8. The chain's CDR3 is CASSVAERGVSGELFF. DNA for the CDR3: TGTGCCAGCAGCGTAGCGGAGCGGGGAGTGTCCGGGGAGCTGTTTTTT. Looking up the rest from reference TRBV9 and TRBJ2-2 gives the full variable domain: DSGVTQTPKHLITATGQRVTLRCSPRSGDLSVYWYQQSLDQGLQFLIQYYNGEERAKGNILERFSAQQFPDLHSELNLSSLELGDSALYFCASSVAERGVSGELFFGEGSRLTVL.

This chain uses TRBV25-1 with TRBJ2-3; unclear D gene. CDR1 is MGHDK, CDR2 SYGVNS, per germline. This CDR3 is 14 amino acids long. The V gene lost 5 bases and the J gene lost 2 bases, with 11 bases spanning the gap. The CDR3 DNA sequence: TGTGCCAGCAGTCAACATGGCAACACAGATACGCAGTATTTT. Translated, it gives CASSQHGNTDTQYF.

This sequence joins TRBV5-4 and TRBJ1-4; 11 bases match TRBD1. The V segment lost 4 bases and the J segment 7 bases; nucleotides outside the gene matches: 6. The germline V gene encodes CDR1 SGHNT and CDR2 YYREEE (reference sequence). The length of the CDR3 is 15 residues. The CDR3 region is CASSARTGGVEKLFF. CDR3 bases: TGTGCCAGCAGCGCCAGGACAGGGGGCGTTGAAAAACTGTTTTTT.

DNA of the CDR3: TGTGCCAGCCGAATTCGGGACAGGGGTTCCAATGAGCAGTTCTTC. This codes for CASRIRDRGSNEQFF. The genes are TRBV27 and TRBJ2-1, with TRBD1 matching over 10 bases. CDR3 length equals 15 residues. Germline loops: CDR1 MNHEY, CDR2 SMNVEV (reference sequence). V lost 8 bases and J lost 6; bases outside the gene matches: 10.

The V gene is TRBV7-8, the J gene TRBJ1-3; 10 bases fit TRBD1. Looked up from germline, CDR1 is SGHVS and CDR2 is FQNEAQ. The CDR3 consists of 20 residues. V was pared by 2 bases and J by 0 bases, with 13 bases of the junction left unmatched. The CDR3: CASSLQNPGQGTYSGNTIYF. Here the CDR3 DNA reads TGTGCCAGCAGCTTACAAAATCCGGGACAGGGGACCTACTCTGGAAACACCATATATTTT.

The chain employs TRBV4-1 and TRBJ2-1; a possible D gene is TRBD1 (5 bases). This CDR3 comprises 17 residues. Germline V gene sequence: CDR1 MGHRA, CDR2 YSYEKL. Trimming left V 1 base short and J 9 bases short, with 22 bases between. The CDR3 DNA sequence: TGCGCCAGCAGCCAAGTACAGGTTGGGGCCATCTTCATTGAGCAGTTCTTC. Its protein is CASSQVQVGAIFIEQFF.